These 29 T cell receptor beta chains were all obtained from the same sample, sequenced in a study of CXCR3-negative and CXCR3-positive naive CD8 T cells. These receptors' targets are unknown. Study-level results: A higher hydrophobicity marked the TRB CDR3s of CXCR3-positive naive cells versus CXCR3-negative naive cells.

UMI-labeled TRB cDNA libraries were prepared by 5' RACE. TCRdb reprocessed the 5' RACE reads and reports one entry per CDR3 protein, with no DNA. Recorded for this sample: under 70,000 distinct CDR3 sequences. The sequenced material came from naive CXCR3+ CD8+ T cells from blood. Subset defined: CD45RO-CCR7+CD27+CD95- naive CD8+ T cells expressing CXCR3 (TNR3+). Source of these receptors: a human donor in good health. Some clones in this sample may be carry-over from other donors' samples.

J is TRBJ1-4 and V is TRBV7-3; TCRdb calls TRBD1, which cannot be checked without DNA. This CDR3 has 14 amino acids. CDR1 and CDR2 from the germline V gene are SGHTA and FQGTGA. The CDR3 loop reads CASSPEGGHEKLFF. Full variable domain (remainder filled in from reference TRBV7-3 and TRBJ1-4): GAGVSQTPSNKVTEKGKYVELRCDPISGHTALYWYRQSLGQGPEFLIYFQGTGAADDSGLPNDRFFAVRPEGSVSTLKIQRTERGDSAVYLCASSPEGGHEKLFFGSGTQLSVL.

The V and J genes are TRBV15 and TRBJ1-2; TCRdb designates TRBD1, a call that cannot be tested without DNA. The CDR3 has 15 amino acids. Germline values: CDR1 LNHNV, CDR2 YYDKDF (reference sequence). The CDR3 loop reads CATSRDRGHYYGYTF.

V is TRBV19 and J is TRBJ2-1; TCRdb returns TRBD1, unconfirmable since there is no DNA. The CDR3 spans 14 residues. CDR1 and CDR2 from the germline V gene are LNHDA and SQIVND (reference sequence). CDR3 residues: CASKGQGNVNEQFF.

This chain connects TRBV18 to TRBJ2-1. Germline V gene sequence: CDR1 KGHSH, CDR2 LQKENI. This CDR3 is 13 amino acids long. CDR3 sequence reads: CASSPPASNEQFF. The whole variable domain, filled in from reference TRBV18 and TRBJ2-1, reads NAGVMQNPRHLVRRRGQEARLRCSPMKGHSHVYWYRQLPEEGLKFMVYLQKENIIDESGMPKERFSAEFPKEGPSILRIQQVVRGDSAAYFCASSPPASNEQFFGPGTRLTVL.

CDR3 protein: CASSHQLTAGRAETQYF. The rearrangement uses TRBV12-3 or TRBV12-4 and TRBJ2-5; TCRdb calls TRBD1, which cannot be checked without DNA. This CDR3 is built from 17 residues.

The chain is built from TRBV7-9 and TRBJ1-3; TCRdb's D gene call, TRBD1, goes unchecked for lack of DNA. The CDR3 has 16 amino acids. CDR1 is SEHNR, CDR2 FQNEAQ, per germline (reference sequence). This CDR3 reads CASSPTDRESGNTIYF.

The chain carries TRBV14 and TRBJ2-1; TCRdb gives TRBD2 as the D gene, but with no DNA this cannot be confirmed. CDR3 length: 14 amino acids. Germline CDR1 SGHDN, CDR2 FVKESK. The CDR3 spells CASSPLAFYNEQFF. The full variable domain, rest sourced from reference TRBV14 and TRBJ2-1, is EAGVTQFPSHSVIEKGQTVTLRCDPISGHDNLYWYRRVMGKEIKFLLHFVKESKQDESGMPNNRFLAERTGGTYSTLKVQPAELEDSGVYFCASSPLAFYNEQFFGPGTRLTVL.

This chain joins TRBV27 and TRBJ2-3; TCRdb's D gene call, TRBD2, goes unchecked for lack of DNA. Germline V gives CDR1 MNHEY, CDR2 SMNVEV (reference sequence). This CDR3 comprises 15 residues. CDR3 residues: CASNILAGGTDTQYF.

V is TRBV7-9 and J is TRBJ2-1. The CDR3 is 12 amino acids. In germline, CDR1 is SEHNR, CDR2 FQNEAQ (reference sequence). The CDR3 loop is CASSAQMNEQFF.

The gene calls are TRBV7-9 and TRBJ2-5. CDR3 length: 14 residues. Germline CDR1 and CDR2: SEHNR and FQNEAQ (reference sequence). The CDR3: CASSAWKDQETQYF.

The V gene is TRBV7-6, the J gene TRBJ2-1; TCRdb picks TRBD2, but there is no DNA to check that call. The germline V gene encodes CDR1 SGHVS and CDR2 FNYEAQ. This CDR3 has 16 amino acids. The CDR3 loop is CASSYNPGGPYNEQFF.

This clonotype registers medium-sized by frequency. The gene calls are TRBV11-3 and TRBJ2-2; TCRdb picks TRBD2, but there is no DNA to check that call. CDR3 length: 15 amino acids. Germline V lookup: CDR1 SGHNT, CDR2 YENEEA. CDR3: CASRAEGESTGELFF.

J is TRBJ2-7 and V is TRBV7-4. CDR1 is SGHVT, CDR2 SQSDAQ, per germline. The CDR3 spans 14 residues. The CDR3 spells CASSFSPDPYEQYF.

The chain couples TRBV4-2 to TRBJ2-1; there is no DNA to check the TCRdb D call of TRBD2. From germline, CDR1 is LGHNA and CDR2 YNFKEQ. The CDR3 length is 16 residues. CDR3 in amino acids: CASSQDGTSAPNEQFF.

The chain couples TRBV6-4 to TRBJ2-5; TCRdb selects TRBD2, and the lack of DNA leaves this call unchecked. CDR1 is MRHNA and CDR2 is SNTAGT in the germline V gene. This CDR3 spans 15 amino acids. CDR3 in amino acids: CANSGPGPRQETQYF.

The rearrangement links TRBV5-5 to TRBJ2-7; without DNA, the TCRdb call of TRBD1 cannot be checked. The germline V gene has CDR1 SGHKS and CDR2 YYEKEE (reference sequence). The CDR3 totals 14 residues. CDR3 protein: CASRPGQGSYEQYF.

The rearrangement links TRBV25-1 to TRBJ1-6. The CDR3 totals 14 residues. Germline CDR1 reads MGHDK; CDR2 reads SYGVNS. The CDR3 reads CASSADKVTSPLHF.

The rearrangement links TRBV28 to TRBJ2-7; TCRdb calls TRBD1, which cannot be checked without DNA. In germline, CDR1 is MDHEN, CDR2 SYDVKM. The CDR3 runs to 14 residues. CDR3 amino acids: CASSLQRRVYEQYF.

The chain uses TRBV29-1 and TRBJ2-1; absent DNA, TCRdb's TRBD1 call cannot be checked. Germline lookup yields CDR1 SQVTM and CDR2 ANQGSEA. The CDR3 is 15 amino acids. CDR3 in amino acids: CSVEPRDRVYNEQFF.

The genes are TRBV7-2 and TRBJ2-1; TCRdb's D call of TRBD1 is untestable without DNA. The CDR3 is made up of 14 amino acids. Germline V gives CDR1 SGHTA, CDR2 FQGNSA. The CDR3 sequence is CASSQYGARNEQFF.

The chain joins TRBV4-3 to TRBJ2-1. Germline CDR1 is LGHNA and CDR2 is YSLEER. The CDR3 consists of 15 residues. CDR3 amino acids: CASSHLGDTYNEQFF.

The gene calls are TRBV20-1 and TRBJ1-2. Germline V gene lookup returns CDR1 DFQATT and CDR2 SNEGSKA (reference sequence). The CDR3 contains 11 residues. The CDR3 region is CSANPSGRYTF.

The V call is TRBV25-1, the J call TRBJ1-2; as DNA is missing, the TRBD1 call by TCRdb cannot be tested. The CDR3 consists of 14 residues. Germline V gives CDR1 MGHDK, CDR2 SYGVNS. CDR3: CASSTSGGGYGYTF.

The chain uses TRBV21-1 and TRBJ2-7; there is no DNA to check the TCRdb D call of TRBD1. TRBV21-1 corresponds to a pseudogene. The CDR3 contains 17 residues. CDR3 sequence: CASNRGAGFRVSYEQYF.

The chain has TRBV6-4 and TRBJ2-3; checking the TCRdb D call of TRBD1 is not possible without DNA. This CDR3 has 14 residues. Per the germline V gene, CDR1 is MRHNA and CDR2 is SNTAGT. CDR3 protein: CASSAGQGTDTQYF.

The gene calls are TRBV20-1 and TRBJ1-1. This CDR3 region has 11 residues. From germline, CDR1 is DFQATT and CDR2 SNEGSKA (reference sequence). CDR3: CSVTLGAEAFF.

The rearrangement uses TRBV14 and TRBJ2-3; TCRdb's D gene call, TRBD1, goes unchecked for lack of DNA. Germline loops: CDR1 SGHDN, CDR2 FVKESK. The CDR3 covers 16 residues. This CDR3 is CASSPRTGPSTDTQYF. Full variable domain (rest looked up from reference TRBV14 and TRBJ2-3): EAGVTQFPSHSVIEKGQTVTLRCDPISGHDNLYWYRRVMGKEIKFLLHFVKESKQDESGMPNNRFLAERTGGTYSTLKVQPAELEDSGVYFCASSPRTGPSTDTQYFGPGTRLTVL.

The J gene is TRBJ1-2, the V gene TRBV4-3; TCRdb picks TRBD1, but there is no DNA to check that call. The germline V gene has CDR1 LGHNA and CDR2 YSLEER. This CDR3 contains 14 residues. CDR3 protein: CASSPDAWGYGYTF.

CDR3 loop: CASSAKGESDTQYF. The J gene is TRBJ2-3, the V gene TRBV6-6; TCRdb lists TRBD1, though no DNA is available to test this call. The CDR3 has 14 amino acids. Germline V lookup: CDR1 MNHNY, CDR2 SVGAGI (reference sequence).